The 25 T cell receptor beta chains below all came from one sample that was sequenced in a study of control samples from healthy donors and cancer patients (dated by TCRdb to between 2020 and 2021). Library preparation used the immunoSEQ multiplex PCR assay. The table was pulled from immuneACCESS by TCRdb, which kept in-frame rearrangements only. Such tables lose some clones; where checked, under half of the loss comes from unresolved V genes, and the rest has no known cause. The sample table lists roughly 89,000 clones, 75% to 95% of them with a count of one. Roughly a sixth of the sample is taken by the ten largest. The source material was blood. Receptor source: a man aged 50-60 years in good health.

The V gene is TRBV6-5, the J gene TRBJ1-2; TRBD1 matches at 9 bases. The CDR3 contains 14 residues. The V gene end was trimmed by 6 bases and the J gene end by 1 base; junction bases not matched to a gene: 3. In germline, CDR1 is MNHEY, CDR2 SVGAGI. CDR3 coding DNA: TGTGCCAGCAGGGACAGGGGCTTTAACTATGGCTACACCTTC. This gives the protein CASRDRGFNYGYTF.

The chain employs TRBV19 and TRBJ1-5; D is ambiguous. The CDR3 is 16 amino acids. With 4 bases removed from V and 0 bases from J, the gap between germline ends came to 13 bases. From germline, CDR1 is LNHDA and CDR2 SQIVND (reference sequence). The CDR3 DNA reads TGTGCCAGTAGTAGCCGTGGTGCCCCTAGCAATCAGCCCCAGCATTTT. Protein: CASSSRGAPSNQPQHF.

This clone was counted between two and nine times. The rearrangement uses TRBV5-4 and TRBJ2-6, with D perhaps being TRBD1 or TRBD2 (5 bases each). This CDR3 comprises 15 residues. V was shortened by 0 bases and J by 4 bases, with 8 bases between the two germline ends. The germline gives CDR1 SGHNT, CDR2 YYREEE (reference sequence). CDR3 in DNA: TGTGCCAGCAGCTTGGGAGGGGCAGGGGCCAACGTCCTGACTTTC. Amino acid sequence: CASSLGGAGANVLTF.

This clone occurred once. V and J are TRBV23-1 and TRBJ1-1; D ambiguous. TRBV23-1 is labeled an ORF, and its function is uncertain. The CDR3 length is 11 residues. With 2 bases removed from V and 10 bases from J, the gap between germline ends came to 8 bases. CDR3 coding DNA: TGCGCCAGCAGTCAAGTTGCGGGAGCTTTCTTT. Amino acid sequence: CASSQVAGAFF.

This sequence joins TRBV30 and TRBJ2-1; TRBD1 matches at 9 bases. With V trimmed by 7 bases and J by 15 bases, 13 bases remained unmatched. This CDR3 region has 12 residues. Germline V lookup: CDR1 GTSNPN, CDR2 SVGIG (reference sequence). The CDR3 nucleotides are TGTGCCTTACATTTTCCGGGACAGGGAAGGTTCTTC. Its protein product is CALHFPGQGRFF.

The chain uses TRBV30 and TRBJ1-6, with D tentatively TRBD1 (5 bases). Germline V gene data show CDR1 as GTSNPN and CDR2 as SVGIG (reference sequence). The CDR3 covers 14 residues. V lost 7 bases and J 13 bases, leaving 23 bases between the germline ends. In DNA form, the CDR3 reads TGTGCCTCAAAACCGGGGCTCGAGCTGGGGCCCCTCCACTTT. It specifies CASKPGLELGPLHF.

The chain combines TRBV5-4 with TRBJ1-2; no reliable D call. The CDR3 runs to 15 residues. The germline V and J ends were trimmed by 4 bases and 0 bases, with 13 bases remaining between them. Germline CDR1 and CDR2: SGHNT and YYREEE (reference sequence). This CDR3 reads CASSRGGPPNYGYTF. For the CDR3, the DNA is TGTGCCAGCAGCCGCGGCGGGCCACCTAACTATGGCTACACCTTC.

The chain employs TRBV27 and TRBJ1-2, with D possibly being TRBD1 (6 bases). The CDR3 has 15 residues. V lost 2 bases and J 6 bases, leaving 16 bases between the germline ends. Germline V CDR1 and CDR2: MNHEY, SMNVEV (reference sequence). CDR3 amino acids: CASSLVPGESHGYTF. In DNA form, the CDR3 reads TGTGCCAGCAGTTTAGTCCCAGGGGAGTCCCATGGCTACACCTTC.

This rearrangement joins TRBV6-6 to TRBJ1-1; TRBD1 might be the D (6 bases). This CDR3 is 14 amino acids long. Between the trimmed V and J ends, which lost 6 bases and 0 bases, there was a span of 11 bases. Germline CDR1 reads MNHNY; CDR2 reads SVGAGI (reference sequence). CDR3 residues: CASSEGDLNTEAFF. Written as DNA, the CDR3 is TGTGCCAGCAGCGAGGGGGATTTGAACACTGAAGCTTTCTTT.

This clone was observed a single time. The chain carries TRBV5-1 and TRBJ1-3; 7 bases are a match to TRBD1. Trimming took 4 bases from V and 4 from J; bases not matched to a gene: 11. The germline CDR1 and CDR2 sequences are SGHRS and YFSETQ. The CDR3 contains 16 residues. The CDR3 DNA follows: TGCGCCAGCAGCGCCCAGACAGGGATTGGGGGAAACACCATATATTTT. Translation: CASSAQTGIGGNTIYF. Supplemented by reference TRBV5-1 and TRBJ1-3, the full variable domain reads KAGVTQTPRYLIKTRGQQVTLSCSPISGHRSVSWYQQTPGQGLQFLFEYFSETQRNKGNFPGRFSGRQFSNSRSEMNVSTLELGDSALYLCASSAQTGIGGNTIYFGEGSWLTVV.

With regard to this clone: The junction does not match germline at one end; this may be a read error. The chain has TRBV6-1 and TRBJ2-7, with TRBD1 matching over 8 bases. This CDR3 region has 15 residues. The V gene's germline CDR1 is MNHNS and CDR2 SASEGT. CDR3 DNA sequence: TGTGCCAGCAGCGAAGTCCCGGGACAGGTTTACGAGCAGTACTTC. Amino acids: CASSEVPGQVYEQYF.

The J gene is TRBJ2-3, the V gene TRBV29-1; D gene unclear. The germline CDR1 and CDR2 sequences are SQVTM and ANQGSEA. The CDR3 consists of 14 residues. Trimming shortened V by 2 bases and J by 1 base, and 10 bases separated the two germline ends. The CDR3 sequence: CSVEQQFGTDTQYF. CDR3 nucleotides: TGCAGCGTTGAACAACAGTTTGGCACAGATACGCAGTATTTT.

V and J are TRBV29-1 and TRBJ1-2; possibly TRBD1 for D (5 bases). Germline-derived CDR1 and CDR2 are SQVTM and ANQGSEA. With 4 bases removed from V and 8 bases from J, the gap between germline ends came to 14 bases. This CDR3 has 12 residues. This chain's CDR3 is CSVGDRPAGYTF. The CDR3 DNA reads TGCAGCGTTGGGGACCGCCCTGCAGGCTACACCTTC.

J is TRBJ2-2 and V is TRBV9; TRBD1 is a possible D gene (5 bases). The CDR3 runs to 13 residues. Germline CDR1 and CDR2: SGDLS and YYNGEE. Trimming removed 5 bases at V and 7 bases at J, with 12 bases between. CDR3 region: CASSAQGHGELFF. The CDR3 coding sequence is TGTGCCAGCAGTGCTCAGGGTCACGGGGAGCTGTTTTTT.

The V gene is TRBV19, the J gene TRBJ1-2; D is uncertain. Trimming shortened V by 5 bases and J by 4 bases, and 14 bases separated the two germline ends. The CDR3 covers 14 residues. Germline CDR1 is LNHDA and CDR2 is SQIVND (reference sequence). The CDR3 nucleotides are TGTGCCAGTAGTTCGGCGACGGAGGCCTATGGCTACACCTTC. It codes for CASSSATEAYGYTF.

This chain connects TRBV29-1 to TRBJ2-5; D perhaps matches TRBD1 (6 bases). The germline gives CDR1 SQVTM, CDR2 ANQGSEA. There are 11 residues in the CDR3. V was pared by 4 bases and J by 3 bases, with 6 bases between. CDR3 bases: TGCAGCGTTGGGGACAAAGAGACCCAGTACTTC. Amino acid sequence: CSVGDKETQYF.

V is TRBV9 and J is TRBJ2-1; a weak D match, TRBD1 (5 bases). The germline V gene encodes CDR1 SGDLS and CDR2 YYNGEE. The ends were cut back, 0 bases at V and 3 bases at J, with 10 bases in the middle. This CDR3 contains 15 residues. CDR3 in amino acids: CASSVEGLGYNEQFF. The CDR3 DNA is TGTGCCAGCAGCGTAGAGGGGCTGGGCTACAATGAGCAGTTCTTC.

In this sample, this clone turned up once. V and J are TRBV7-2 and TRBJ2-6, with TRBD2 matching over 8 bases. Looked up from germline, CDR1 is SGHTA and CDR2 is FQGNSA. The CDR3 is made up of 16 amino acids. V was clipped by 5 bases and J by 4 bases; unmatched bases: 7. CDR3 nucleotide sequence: TGTGCCAGCAGCCGGATAAGCGGGGGCGGGGCCAACGTCCTGACTTTC. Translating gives CASSRISGGGANVLTF.

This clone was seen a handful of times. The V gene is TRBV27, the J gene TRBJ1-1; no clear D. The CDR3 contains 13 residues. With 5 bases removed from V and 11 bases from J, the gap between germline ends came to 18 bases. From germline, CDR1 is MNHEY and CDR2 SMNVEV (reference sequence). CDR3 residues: CASSTNDQGRAFF. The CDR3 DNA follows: TGTGCCAGCAGTACGAATGACCAAGGTCGGGCTTTCTTT.

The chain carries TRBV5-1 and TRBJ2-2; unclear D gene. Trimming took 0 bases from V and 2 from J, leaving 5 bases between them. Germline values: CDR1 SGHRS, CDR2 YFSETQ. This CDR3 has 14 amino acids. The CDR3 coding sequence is TGCGCCAGCAGCTTGGACCCCAACACCGGGGAGCTGTTTTTT. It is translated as CASSLDPNTGELFF. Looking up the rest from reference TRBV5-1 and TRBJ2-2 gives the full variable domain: KAGVTQTPRYLIKTRGQQVTLSCSPISGHRSVSWYQQTPGQGLQFLFEYFSETQRNKGNFPGRFSGRQFSNSRSEMNVSTLELGDSALYLCASSLDPNTGELFFGEGSRLTVL.

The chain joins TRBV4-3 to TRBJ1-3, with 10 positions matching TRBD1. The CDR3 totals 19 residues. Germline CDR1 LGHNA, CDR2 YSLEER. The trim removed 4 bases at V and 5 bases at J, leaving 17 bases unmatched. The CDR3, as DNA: TGCGCCAGCAGCCCCGGACCCGGGACAGGGGTTTCCTTTAGAAACACCATATATTTT. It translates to CASSPGPGTGVSFRNTIYF.

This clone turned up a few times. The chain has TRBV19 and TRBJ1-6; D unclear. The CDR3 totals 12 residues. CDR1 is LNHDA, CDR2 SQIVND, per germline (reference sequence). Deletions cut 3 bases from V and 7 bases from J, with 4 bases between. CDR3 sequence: CASSMVNSPLHF. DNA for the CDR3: TGTGCCAGTAGTATGGTCAATTCACCCCTCCACTTT.

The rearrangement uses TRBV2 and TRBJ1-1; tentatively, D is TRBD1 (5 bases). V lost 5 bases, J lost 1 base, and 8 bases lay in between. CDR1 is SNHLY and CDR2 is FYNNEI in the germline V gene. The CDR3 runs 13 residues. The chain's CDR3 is CASSRDRNTEAFF. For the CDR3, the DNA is TGTGCCAGCAGTCGCGACAGGAACACTGAAGCTTTCTTT.

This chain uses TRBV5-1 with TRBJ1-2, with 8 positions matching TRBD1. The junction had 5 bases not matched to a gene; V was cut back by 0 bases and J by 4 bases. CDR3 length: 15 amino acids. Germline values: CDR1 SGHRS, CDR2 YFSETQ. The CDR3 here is CASSLESGTGYGYTF. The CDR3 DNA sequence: TGCGCCAGCAGCTTGGAATCTGGGACAGGCTATGGCTACACCTTC.

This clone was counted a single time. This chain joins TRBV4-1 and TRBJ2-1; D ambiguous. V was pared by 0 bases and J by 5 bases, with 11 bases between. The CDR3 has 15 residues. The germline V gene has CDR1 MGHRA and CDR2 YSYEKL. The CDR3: CASSQEPRVDNEQFF. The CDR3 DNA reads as TGCGCCAGCAGCCAAGAGCCCCGGGTGGACAATGAGCAGTTCTTC.